The entry below gives a single T cell receptor (beta chain) sequence along with its context. Its antigen remains undetermined. Per-nucleotide qualities are absent, and no much larger clonotype sits a single base away. Deletion took 3 bases off V and 2 bases off J, with a span of 11 bases between the germline ends. Based on the germline V gene (reference sequence), the CDR1 and CDR2 sequences are LGHDT and YNNKEL. Measured from the cysteine to the phenylalanine, the CDR3 is 15 residues long. The DNA shown is the 45-base CDR3, in frame from base 1. The sample comes from a study of T cells in Graves' hyperthyroidism and ophthalmopathy (dated by TCRdb to the late 2010s). With regard to the full study: Peripheral blood samples were taken at the time of initial diagnosis, prior to any treatment. According to the paper, TCR Vbeta CDR3 sequencing was carried out on roughly 130 peripheral blood samples, which came from under 50 ophthalmopathy, around 75 hyperthyroidism and roughly 17 progressor patients. Prospective prediction of ophthalmopathy was tested in an independent validation cohort consisting of about 19 hyperthyroidism patients and some 15 patients who later progressed to ophthalmopathy. The study also compared thyroid tissue and blood T-cell repertoires from five or six Graves' hyperthyroidism patients. Following sampling, methimazole starting at 30 mg daily was given to hyperthyroidism patients, and high-dose intravenous methylprednisolone was given to ophthalmopathy patients. A discovery cohort of about a hundred patients, 43 with Graves' ophthalmopathy and 57 with stable Graves' hyperthyroidism, was used to find distinguishing TCR V-J signatures. For training and testing, the 110 or so patients in the discovery cohort were randomly divided in a 7:3 ratio. The paper's findings and limits, for the study overall: Most expanded thyroid clonotypes (frequency above 0.001) were also detected in blood, suggesting blood repertoires may reflect thyroid immune responses. No statistical method was used to set the sample size in advance, and investigators knew the group allocation. In validation, the model predicted progression to ophthalmopathy with 65% to 71% sensitivity and about 73% specificity, a median of 6.5 months before onset. In cross-validation, a model built on a 13 V-J signature told ophthalmopathy apart from stable hyperthyroidism with under 90% sensitivity and 81% to 82% specificity, and in testing the same model reached 80%/75%.

Ophthalmopathy patients had moderately to severely active disease, with a Clinical Activity Score of 3 or more, a NOSPECS grade of 4 or more, and a disease duration of less than 3 months. Any patient with an uncontrolled infection, another autoimmune disease, pregnancy or lactation was excluded. Diagnoses relied on clinical symptoms, serum thyroxine and TRAb, thyroid ultrasound and orbital computed tomography. Ficoll-Paque density gradient centrifugation was used to isolate PBMCs from 10 ml of fresh peripheral blood. Total RNA was extracted with Trizol reagent, and quality was checked on an Agilent 2100 Bioanalyzer. The TCR beta CDR3 regions were amplified from the RNA transcripts. A first-round RT-PCR of the TCR CDR3 used the HTBI primer set with the Qiagen OneStep RT-PCR kit. Libraries were constructed in a second round of multiplex PCR, after which size selection and purification were carried out. Paired-end sequencing of the libraries was performed with 100 bp reads on an Illumina HiSeq2000. The source study handled its data this way. SOAPnuke was used to process the raw data, throwing out any read that contained adapters or uncalled bases, had a mean Phred below 15, or lacked an exact constant-primer or identifier match. COPE v1.2.5 was used to merge the high-quality paired reads, and each unique nucleotide sequence was defined as a clonotype. MiTCR v1.1 was used to align the clonotypes against IMGT TRBV, TRBD and TRBJ reference segments. Analysis was restricted to V-J combinations with a frequency above 0.0001, which covered 99% to 99.2% of repertoires. A TCS score was defined as the ratio between F50 (clonal expansion) and ExV (chaos), using BLOSUM62-based TCRdist between CDR3 peptides within each V-J. Welch's t-statistics and random forest reduced 500 to 650 V-J features to roughly 13, which were used in a naive Bayes classifier (R e1071). TCRdb cleaned the public reads at Q25 with fastp, built clones with MiXCR and kept in-frame beta chains. Rows are combined by CDR3 protein, so each entry shows the most common genes and DNA. The V and J calls reflect TCRdb's pipeline rather than the authors' work. Recorded for this sample are over 400,000 distinct CDR3 sequences; approximately 23% of them occurred a single time. Of the sample, approximately 54% is held by the ten largest clones.

In this chain, TRBV3-1 is recombined with TRBJ1-3; TRBD1 could be the D gene, as 5 bases match. Sequenced input: blood. This TCR was sampled from a woman in her sixties or seventies with Graves' ophthalmopathy. The sequenced DNA: TGTGCCAGCAGCCAGGGGGGAGGAACTGGAAACACCATATATTTT. Its protein is CASSQGGGTGNTIYF.